Listed here are 7 T cell receptor beta chains from one sample, sequenced in a study of control samples from healthy donors and cancer patients. The data were produced by immunoSEQ multiplex PCR, yet TCRdb's version contains in-frame clones alone and is incomplete. Of tens of thousands of clones listed, approximately 88% are singletons. The specimen sequenced was PBMCs. The receptors come from a woman in her forties or fifties with lung cancer.

The chain recombines TRBV7-2 with TRBJ1-1; D is unclear. The germline V gene encodes CDR1 SGHTA and CDR2 FQGNSA. The length of the CDR3 is 13 residues. Trimming removed 4 bases at V and 0 bases at J, with 6 bases between. CDR3 protein: CASSSILNTEAFF. The CDR3 DNA is TGTGCCAGCAGCTCTATACTGAACACTGAAGCTTTCTTT.

The genes are TRBV12-3 or TRBV12-4 and TRBJ1-5; no definite D call. Trimming took off 3 bases at V and 5 bases at J, with 8 bases between the two ends. The CDR3 has 13 amino acids. CDR3 sequence: CASSFGGDQPQHF. Here the CDR3 DNA reads TGTGCCAGCAGTTTCGGCGGGGATCAGCCCCAGCATTTT.

The chain couples TRBV20-1 to TRBJ2-7; 7 nucleotides line up with TRBD1. Germline CDR1 reads DFQATT; CDR2 reads SNEGSKA (reference sequence). V lost 3 bases, J lost 5 bases, and 13 bases stayed unmatched. The CDR3 has 15 amino acids. CDR3 loop: CSASRVGQAGHEQYF. The CDR3 DNA reads TGCAGTGCTAGTCGGGTTGGACAGGCGGGCCACGAGCAGTACTTC.

This rearrangement joins TRBV6-5 to TRBJ1-2; D not certain. The CDR3 sequence is 15 residues long. Trimming pared 1 base from V and 0 bases from J, leaving 9 bases between. Germline CDR1 and CDR2: MNHEY and SVGAGI. This chain's CDR3 is CASSYFGRTNYGYTF. CDR3 sequence (DNA): TGTGCCAGCAGTTACTTCGGACGGACTAACTATGGCTACACCTTC.

The chain links TRBV30 to TRBJ1-4; D unresolved. Germline-derived CDR1 and CDR2 are GTSNPN and SVGIG (reference sequence). CDR3 length: 15 amino acids. The V end was cut by 3 bases, the J end by 3 bases, with 14 bases between. CDR3 sequence: CAWSLPSGSNEKLFF. The CDR3 DNA follows: TGTGCCTGGAGCCTCCCCTCAGGTTCTAATGAAAAACTGTTTTTT.

The V gene is TRBV6-5, the J gene TRBJ2-5, with a tentative D call TRBD1 (6 bases). Germline-derived CDR1 and CDR2 are MNHEY and SVGAGI. Deletions cut 6 bases from V and 5 bases from J, with 16 bases between. CDR3 length equals 14 residues. CDR3 DNA sequence: TGTGCCAGCAGGGATACAGGGCTAGGCGAGACCCAGTACTTC. Its protein product is CASRDTGLGETQYF.

V usage is TRBV5-4 and J usage is TRBJ1-2; 9 bases fit TRBD1. The CDR3 spans 14 residues. From germline, CDR1 is SGHNT and CDR2 YYREEE (reference sequence). Germline trimming cut 5 bases from V and 7 bases from J; bases unmatched to any gene: 9. The CDR3 bases are TGTGCCAGCAGACCCGACAGGGGGATGGGTGGCTACACCTTC. Its protein is CASRPDRGMGGYTF.